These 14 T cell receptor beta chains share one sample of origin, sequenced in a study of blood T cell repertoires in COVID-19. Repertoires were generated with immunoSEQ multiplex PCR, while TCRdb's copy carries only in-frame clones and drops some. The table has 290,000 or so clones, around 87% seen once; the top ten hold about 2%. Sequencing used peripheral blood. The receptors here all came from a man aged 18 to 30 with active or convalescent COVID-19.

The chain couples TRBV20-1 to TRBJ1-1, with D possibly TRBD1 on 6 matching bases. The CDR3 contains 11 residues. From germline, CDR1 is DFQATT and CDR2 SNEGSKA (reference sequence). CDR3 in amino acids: CNLRGSTEAFF. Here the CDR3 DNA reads TGCAATTTAAGGGGGAGCACTGAAGCTTTCTTT.

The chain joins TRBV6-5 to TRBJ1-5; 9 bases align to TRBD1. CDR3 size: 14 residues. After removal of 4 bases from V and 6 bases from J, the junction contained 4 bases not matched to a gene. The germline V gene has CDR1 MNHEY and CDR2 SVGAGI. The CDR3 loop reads CASSFKTGGQPQHF. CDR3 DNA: TGTGCCAGCAGTTTCAAGACAGGGGGTCAGCCCCAGCATTTT.

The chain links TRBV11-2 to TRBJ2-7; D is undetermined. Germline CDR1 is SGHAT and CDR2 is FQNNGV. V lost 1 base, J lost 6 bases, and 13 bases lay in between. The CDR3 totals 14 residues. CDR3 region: CASSLVARSREQYF. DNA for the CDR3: TGTGCCAGCAGCTTAGTCGCTAGAAGCCGCGAGCAGTACTTC.

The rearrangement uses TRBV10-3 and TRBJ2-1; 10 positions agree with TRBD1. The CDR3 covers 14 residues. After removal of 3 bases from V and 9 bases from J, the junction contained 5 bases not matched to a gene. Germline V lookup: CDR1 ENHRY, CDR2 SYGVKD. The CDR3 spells CAISDGTGEGEQFF. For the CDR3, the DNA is TGTGCCATCAGTGATGGGACAGGGGAGGGTGAGCAGTTCTTC.

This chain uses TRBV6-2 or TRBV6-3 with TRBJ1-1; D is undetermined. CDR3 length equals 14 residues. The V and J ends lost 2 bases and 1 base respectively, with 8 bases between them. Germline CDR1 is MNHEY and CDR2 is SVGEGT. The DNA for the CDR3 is TGTGCCAGCAGTTACACGGCAGGGAACACTGAAGCTTTCTTT. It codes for CASSYTAGNTEAFF.

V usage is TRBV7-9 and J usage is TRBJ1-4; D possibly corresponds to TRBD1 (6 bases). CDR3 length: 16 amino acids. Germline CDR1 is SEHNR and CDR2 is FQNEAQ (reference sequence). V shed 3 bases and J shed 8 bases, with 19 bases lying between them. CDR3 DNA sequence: TGTGCCAGCAGCTTTCCACCAGGGGTAGGAGGCGAAAAACTGTTTTTT. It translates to CASSFPPGVGGEKLFF. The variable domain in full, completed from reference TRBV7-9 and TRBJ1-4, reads DTGVSQNPRHKITKRGQNVTFRCDPISEHNRLYWYRQTLGQGPEFLTYFQNEAQLEKSRLLSDRFSAERPKGSFSTLEIQRTEQGDSAMYLCASSFPPGVGGEKLFFGSGTQLSVL.

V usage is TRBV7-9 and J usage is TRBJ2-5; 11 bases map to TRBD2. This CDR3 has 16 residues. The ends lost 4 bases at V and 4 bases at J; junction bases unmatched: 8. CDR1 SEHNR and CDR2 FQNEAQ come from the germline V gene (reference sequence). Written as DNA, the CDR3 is TGTGCCAGCAGCTCCTCGACTAGCGGGGTGGGAGAGACCCAGTACTTC. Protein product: CASSSSTSGVGETQYF.

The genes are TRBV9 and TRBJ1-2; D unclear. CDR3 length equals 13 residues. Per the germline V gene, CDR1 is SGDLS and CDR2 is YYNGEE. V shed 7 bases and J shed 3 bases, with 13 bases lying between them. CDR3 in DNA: TGTGCCAGCTTCGGCGGGCTCCACTATGGCTACACCTTC. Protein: CASFGGLHYGYTF.

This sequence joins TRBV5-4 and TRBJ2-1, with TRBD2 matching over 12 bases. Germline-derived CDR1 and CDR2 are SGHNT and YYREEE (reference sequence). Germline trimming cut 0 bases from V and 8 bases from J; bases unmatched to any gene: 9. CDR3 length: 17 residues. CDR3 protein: CASSLGLAGAPRDEQFF. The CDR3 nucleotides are TGTGCCAGCAGCTTGGGACTAGCGGGAGCGCCGCGCGATGAGCAGTTCTTC.

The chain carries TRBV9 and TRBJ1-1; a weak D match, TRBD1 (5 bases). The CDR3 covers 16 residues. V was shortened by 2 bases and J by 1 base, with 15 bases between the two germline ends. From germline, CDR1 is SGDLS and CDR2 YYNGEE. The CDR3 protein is CASSVAPDTRNTEAFF. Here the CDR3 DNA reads TGTGCCAGCAGCGTTGCACCGGACACAAGGAACACTGAAGCTTTCTTT.

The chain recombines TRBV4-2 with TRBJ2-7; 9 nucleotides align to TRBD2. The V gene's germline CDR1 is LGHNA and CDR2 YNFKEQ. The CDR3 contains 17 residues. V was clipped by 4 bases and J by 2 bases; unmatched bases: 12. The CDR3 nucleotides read TGTGCCAGCAGCCGTCGAACCGGGGCTAGCGGGGCCTACGAGCAGTACTTC. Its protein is CASSRRTGASGAYEQYF.

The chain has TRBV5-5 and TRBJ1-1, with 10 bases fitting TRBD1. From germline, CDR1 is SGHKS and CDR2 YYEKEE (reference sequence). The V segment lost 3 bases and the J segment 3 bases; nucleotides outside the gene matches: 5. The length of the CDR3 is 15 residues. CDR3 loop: CASSSGTGVYTEAFF. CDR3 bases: TGTGCCAGCAGCTCCGGGACAGGGGTTTACACTGAAGCTTTCTTT.

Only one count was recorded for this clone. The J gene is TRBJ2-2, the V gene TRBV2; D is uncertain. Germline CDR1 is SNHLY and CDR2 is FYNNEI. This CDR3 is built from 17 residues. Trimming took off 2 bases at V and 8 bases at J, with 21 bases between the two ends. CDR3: CASSEFSDSRPGGELFF. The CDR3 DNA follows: TGTGCCAGCAGTGAATTCTCAGACTCTCGACCTGGGGGGGAGCTGTTTTTT.

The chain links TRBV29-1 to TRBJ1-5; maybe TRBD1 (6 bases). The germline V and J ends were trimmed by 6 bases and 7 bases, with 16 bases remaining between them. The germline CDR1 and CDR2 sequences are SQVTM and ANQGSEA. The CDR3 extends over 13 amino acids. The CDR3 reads CSVGAGARQPQHF. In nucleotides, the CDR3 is TGCAGCGTCGGGGCGGGGGCTAGGCAGCCCCAGCATTTT.